This T cell receptor beta chain was sequenced during a study of T cells after yellow fever vaccination. This CDR3 has 15 residues. The germline CDR1 and CDR2 sequences are SGHTA and FQGNSA. V dropped 3 bases and J dropped 5; count of bases not matched to a gene: 7. TCRdb redid the calling of the 5' RACE reads with MiXCR, one entry per CDR3 protein. The sample holds some 300,000 distinct CDR3 sequences; about 10% are singletons and the top ten take approximately 3.3%. Here the sequenced sample was CD4+ T cells sorted from PBMCs, taken 5 days after the yellow fever booster vaccination. The TCR was taken from a man between 18 and 35 years old who received the YFV17D yellow fever vaccine. This rearrangement joins TRBV7-2 to TRBJ2-3; 8 positions agree with TRBD1. CDR3 sequence (DNA): TGTGCCAGCAGCTTTGTTGGACAGGGTAGAGATACGCAGTATTTT. Translating gives CASSFVGQGRDTQYF.